The 3 T cell receptor beta chains given below trace back to one sample, sequenced in a study of CD8 T cells in ankylosing spondylitis. General observations from the study: The study identified a TCR beta motif of 7 or 8 highly homologous variants that appeared characteristic of ankylosing spondylitis blood.

The antigens of these receptors remain unknown. Using its own MiXCR run on the 5' RACE reads, TCRdb lists one record per CDR3 protein. The sample records 450,000 or so distinct CDR3 sequences, 25% to 30% being singletons. Input material: blood, either unsorted or a sorted T cell fraction (not recorded which). These receptors all stem from a male donor with ankylosing spondylitis.

The count of this clonotype is one. V usage is TRBV20-1 and J usage is TRBJ2-1; TRBD2 matches 7 bases. The CDR3 totals 15 residues. Germline CDR1 is DFQATT and CDR2 is SNEGSKA (reference sequence). The trim removed 3 bases at V and 2 bases at J, leaving 7 bases unmatched. The CDR3 nucleotides are TGCAGTGCTAGCCAATCCCTAGCGGCCTACAATGAGCAGTTCTTC. It specifies CSASQSLAAYNEQFF.

The chain links TRBV5-1 to TRBJ2-1; 9 positions match TRBD1. The CDR3 spans 14 residues. Germline-derived CDR1 and CDR2 are SGHRS and YFSETQ. With V trimmed by 4 bases and J by 6 bases, 5 bases remained unmatched. The DNA for the CDR3 is TGCGCCAGCAGCCAAGGACAGGGGACCAATGAGCAGTTCTTC. This encodes CASSQGQGTNEQFF. The whole variable domain, filled in from reference TRBV5-1 and TRBJ2-1, reads KAGVTQTPRYLIKTRGQQVTLSCSPISGHRSVSWYQQTPGQGLQFLFEYFSETQRNKGNFPGRFSGRQFSNSRSEMNVSTLELGDSALYLCASSQGQGTNEQFFGPGTRLTVL.

The chain joins TRBV7-8 to TRBJ2-7, with TRBD2 matching 11 bases. CDR1 SGHVS and CDR2 FQNEAQ come from the germline V gene. The V gene end was trimmed by 1 base and the J gene end by 3 bases; junction bases not matched to a gene: 5. This CDR3 contains 16 residues. CDR3 amino acids: CASSLVLLAGGYEQYF. DNA of the CDR3: TGTGCCAGCAGCTTAGTCTTGCTAGCGGGAGGCTACGAGCAGTACTTC.